One TCR beta chain is described in this entry. These data are taken from a study of blood T cell repertoires in COVID-19. The wider study: T cells, B-cell-depleted T cells, or PBMCs supplied cDNA or gDNA.

This CDR3 comprises 12 residues. The V end lost 7 bases, the J end lost 7 bases, and 11 bases lay between the germline ends. CDR1 MNHEY and CDR2 SVGAGI come from the germline V gene. Profiling relied on immunoSEQ multiplex PCR, and the TCRdb table lists in-frame clones only, not all of them. The sample contains about 42,000 clones, nearly 90% of which appear only once. This sequence originates from a human donor in a cohort sampled during active COVID-19. The rearrangement uses TRBV6-5 and TRBJ2-1, with D possibly matching TRBD2 (5 bases). Input material: peripheral blood. CDR3 amino acids: CASTGERNEQFF. The DNA of the CDR3 is TGTGCCAGCACCGGAGAGCGGAATGAGCAGTTCTTC.